This TCR beta chain appears in the sequencing data of a study of T cell repertoires in cytomegalovirus infection. In the study overall: Matching HLA type and CMV infection were both indicated by public TCR beta signatures.

Findings of the study overall: Individuals carrying CMV plus the relevant HLA were identified by cumulative frequency of public TCR beta families. HLA-C-restricted CMV clonotypes gave the most frequent clonotype in two of eight donors.

The V end was cut by 1 base, the J end by 5 bases, with 8 bases between. This CDR3 has 13 amino acids. CDR1 is SGHTA and CDR2 is FQGNSA in the germline V gene. This clonotype was found many times. Its cognate antigen is unknown. Each CDR3 protein is one row after TCRdb ran MiXCR on the reads. The repertoire holds 250,000 to 300,000 distinct CDR3 sequences, with 20% to 30% as singletons. The sequenced sample was PBMCs. The receptor comes from a human donor in good health (CMV status not recorded). Some clones in this sample may be carry-over from other donors' samples. This chain links TRBV7-2 with TRBJ1-1; D call uncertain. CDR3 in DNA: TGTGCCAGCAGCTTAGTGACCGATACTGAAGCTTTCTTT. It yields the protein CASSLVTDTEAFF.